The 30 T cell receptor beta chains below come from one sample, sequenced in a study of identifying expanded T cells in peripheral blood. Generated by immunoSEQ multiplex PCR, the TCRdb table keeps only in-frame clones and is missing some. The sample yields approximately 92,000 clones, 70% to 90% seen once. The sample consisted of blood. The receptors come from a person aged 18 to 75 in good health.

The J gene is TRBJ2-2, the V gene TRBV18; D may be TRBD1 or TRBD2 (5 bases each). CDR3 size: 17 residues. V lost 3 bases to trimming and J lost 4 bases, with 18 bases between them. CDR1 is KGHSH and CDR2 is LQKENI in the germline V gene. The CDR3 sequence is CASSPPNRGSRTGELFF. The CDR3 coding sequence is TGTGCCAGCTCACCCCCCAACCGGGGCTCTCGCACCGGGGAGCTGTTTTTT.

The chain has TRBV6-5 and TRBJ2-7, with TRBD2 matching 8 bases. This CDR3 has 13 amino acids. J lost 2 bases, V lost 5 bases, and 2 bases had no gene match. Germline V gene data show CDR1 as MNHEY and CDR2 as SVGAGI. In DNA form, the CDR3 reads TGTGCCAGCAGTCGGACTAGCCCCTACGAGCAGTACTTC. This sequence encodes CASSRTSPYEQYF.

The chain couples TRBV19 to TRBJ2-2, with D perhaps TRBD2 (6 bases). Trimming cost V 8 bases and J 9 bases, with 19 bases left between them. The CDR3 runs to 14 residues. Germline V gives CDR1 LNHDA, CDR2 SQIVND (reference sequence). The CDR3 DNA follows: TGTGCCAGTGGCGCGGGGCCTCGTCGCCGGGAGCTGTTTTTT. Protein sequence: CASGAGPRRRELFF. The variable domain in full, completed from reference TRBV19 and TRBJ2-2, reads DGGITQSPKYLFRKEGQNVTLSCEQNLNHDAMYWYRQDPGQGLRLIYYSQIVNDFQKGDIAEGYSVSREKKESFPLTVTSAQKNPTAFYLCASGAGPRRRELFFGEGSRLTVL.

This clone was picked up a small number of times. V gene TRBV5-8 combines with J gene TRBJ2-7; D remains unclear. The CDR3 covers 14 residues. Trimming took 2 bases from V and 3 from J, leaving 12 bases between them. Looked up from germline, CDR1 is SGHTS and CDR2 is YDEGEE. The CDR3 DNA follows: TGTGCCAGCAGCTTACCGACACTTGACTACGAGCAGTACTTC. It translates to CASSLPTLDYEQYF.

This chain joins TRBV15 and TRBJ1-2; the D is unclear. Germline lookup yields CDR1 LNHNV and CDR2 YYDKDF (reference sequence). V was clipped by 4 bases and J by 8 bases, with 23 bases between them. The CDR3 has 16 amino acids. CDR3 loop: CATSKIRTGTPLGYTF. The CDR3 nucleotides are TGTGCCACCAGCAAAATTAGGACGGGAACCCCTTTGGGCTACACCTTC.

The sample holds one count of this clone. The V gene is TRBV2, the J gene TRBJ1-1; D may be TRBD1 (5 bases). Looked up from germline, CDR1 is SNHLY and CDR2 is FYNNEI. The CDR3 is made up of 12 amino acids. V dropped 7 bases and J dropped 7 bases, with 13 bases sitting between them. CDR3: CASTRDRNEAFF. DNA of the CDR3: TGTGCCAGCACCCGGGACCGAAATGAAGCTTTCTTT.

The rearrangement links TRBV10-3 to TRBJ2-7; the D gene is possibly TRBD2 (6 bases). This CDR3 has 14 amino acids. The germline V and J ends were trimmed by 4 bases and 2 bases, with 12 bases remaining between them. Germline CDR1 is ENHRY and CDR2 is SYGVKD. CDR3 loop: CAISGPSAAYEQYF. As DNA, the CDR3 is TGTGCCATCAGTGGCCCTAGCGCCGCCTACGAGCAGTACTTC.

The CDR3 protein is CASSLDYSYEQYF. CDR3 DNA: TGTGCCAGCAGTTTAGATTATTCCTACGAGCAGTACTTC. The genes are TRBV27 and TRBJ2-7; D not certain. Trimming took 2 bases from V and 1 from J, leaving 6 bases between them. CDR1 and CDR2 from the germline V gene are MNHEY and SMNVEV (reference sequence). This CDR3 has 13 amino acids.

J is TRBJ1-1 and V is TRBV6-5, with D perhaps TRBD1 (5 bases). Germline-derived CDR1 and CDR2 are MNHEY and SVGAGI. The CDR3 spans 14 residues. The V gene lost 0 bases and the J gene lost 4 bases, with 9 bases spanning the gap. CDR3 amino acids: CASSYSSRATEAFF. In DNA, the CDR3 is TGTGCCAGCAGTTACTCGTCCAGGGCCACTGAAGCTTTCTTT.

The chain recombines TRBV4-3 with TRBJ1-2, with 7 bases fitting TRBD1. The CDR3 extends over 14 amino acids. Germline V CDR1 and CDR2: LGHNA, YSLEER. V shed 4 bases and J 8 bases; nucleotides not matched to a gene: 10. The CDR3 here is CASSRVPGGEGYTF. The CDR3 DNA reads TGCGCCAGCAGCCGGGTTCCAGGGGGGGAAGGCTACACCTTC.

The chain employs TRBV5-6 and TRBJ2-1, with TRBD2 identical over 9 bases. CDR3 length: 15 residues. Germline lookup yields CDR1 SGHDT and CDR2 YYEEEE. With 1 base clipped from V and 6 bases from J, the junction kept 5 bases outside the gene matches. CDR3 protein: CASSLLLAGANEQFF. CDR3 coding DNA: TGTGCCAGCAGCTTGCTATTAGCGGGGGCCAATGAGCAGTTCTTC.

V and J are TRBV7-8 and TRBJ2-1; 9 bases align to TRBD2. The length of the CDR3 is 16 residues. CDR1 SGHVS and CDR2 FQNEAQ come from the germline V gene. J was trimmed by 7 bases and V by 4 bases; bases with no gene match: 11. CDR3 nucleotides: TGTGCCAGCAGCTCGGGGGGAGCGGGGGGCCTTAATGAGCAGTTCTTC. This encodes CASSSGGAGGLNEQFF.

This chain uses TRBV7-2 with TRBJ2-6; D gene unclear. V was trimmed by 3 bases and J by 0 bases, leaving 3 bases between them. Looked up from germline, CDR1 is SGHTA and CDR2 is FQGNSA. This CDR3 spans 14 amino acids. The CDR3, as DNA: TGTGCCAGCAGCTTCTCCTCTGGGGCCAACGTCCTGACTTTC. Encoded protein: CASSFSSGANVLTF.

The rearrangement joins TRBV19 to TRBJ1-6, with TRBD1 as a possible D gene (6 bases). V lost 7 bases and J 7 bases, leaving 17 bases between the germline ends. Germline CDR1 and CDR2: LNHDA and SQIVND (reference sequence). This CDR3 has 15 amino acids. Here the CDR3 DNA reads TGTGCCAGTACCAAAAACAGGGAAAGGAATTCACCCCTCCACTTT. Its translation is CASTKNRERNSPLHF. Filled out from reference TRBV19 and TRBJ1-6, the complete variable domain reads DGGITQSPKYLFRKEGQNVTLSCEQNLNHDAMYWYRQDPGQGLRLIYYSQIVNDFQKGDIAEGYSVSREKKESFPLTVTSAQKNPTAFYLCASTKNRERNSPLHFGNGTRLTVT.

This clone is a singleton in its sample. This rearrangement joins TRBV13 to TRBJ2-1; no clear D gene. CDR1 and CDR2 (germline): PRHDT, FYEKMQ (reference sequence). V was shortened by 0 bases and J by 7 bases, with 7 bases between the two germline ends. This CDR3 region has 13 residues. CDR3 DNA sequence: TGTGCCAGCAGCTTAGGGGTCGCAAATGAGCAGTTCTTC. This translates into CASSLGVANEQFF.

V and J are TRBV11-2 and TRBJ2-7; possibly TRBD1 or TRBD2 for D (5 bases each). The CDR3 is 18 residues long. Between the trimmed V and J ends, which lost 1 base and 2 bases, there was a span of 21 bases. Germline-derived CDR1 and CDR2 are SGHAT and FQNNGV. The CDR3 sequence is CASSLVGMSKGSPYEQYF. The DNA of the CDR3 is TGTGCCAGCAGCTTAGTCGGAATGTCTAAGGGGAGTCCCTACGAGCAGTACTTC.

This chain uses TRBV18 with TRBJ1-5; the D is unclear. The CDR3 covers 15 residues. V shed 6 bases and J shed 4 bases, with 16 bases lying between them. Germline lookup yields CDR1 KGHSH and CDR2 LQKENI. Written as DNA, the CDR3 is TGTGCCAGCTCCCCGAGCCCCGGTAGTAATCAGCCCCAGCATTTT. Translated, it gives CASSPSPGSNQPQHF.

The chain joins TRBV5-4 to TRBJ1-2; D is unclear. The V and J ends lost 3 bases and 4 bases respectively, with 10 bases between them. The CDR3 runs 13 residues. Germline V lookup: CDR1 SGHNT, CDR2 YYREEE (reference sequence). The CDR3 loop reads CASSSGESYGYTF. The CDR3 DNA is TGTGCCAGCAGCTCAGGAGAAAGCTATGGCTACACCTTC.

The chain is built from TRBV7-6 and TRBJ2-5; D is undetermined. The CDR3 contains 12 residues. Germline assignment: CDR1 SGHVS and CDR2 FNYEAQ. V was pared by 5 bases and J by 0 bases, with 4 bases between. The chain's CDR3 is CASSRYQETQYF. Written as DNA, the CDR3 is TGTGCCAGCAGCCGGTACCAAGAGACCCAGTACTTC.

The CDR3 coding sequence is TGTGCCGCCATCCGGACCCCTTCCTCAAGCACAGATACGCAGTATTTT. Translating it yields CAAIRTPSSSTDTQYF. The rearrangement uses TRBV9 and TRBJ2-3; D gene ambiguous. The CDR3 contains 16 residues. Germline V gene sequence: CDR1 SGDLS, CDR2 YYNGEE. Trimming left V 10 bases short and J 0 bases short, with 21 bases between.

The CDR3 here is CASSFTPWATGPYGYTF. The CDR3 DNA reads as TGTGCCAGCAGCTTTACGCCCTGGGCGACAGGGCCCTATGGCTACACCTTC. The chain has TRBV7-3 and TRBJ1-2; TRBD1 matches 7 bases. The V segment lost 3 bases and the J segment 4 bases; nucleotides outside the gene matches: 14. Germline V CDR1 and CDR2: SGHTA, FQGTGA. The CDR3 is made up of 17 amino acids.

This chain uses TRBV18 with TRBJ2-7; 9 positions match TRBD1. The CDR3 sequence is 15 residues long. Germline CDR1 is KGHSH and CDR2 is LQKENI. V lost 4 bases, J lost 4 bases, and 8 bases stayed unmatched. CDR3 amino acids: CASSLSQGAQYEQYF. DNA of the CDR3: TGTGCCAGCTCACTGTCACAGGGGGCGCAGTACGAGCAGTACTTC. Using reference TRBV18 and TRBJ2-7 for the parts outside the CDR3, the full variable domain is NAGVMQNPRHLVRRRGQEARLRCSPMKGHSHVYWYRQLPEEGLKFMVYLQKENIIDESGMPKERFSAEFPKEGPSILRIQQVVRGDSAAYFCASSLSQGAQYEQYFGPGTRLTVT.

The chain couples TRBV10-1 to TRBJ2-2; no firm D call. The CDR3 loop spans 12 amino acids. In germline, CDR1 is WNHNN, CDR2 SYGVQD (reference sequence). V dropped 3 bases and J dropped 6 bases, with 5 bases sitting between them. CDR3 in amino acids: CASSELPGELFF. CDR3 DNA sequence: TGCGCCAGCAGTGAATTACCCGGGGAGCTGTTTTTT.

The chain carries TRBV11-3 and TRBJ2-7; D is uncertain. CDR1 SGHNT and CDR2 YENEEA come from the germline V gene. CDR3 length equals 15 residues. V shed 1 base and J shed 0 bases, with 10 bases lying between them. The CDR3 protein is CASSLAGRFSYEQYF. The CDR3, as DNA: TGTGCCAGCAGCTTAGCAGGAAGGTTCTCCTACGAGCAGTACTTC.

CDR3 region: CASSLRLAGGRTGYF. CDR3 DNA: TGTGCCAGCAGCTTGCGCCTAGCGGGGGGCCGGACTGGGTATTTT. This chain joins TRBV5-8 and TRBJ2-3, with 11 bases matching TRBD2. V lost 1 base and J lost 14; bases outside the gene matches: 12. The CDR3 contains 15 residues. Germline CDR1 SGHTS, CDR2 YDEGEE.

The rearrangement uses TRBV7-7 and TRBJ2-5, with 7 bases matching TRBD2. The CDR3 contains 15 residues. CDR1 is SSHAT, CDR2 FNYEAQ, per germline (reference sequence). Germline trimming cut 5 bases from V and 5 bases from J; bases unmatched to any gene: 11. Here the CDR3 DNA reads TGTGCCAGCAGCCCCGGGGAGGGAAGGTTGGAGACCCAGTACTTC. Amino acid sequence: CASSPGEGRLETQYF.

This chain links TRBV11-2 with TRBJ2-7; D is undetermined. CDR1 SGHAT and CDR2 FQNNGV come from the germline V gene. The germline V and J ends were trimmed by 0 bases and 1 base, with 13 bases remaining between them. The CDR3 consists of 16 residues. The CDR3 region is CASSLDLGRISYEQYF. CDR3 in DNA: TGTGCCAGCAGCTTAGATCTAGGGCGGATTTCCTACGAGCAGTACTTC.

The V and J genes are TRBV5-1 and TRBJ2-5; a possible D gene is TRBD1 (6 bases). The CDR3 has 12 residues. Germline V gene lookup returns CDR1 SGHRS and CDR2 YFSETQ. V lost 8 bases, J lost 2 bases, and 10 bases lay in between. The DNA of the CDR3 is TGCGCCAGTAGTCAGGGGCAAGAGACCCAGTACTTC. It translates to CASSQGQETQYF.

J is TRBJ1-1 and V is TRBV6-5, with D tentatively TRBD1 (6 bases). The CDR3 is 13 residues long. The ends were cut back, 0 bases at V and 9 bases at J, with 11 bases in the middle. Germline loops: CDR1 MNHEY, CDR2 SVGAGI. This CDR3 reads CASSYSRQAQAFF. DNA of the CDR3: TGTGCCAGCAGTTACTCCCGACAGGCACAAGCTTTCTTT.

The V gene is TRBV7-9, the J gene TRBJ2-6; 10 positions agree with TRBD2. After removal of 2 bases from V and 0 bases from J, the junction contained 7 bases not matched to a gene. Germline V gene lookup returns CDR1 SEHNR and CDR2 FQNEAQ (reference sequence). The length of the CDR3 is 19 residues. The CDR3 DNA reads TGTGCCAGCAGCTTACCTCTAGCGGGGGTTAGCTCTGGGGCCAACGTCCTGACTTTC. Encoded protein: CASSLPLAGVSSGANVLTF.